This T cell receptor beta chain emerged from a study of T cell responses to AZD1222 COVID-19 vaccine. The study, taken as a whole, reports: At study baseline, merely roughly 6 AZD1222 recipients were seropositive. An increase in Spike-specific TCR breadth and depth was observed after two AZD1222 doses. Dominant at 160-218 and 743-854, vaccine-associated CD4 TCRs also spanned spike.

This CDR3 region has 13 residues. The V end lost 6 bases, the J end lost 1 base, and 9 bases lay between the germline ends. A note on this clone: The antigen remains undetermined. Other nucleotide sequences in the sample specify the same CDR3.

TCRdb's table, derived via immunoSEQ multiplex PCR, lists solely in-frame clones and lacks some. The sample carries 240,000 or so clones, more than 85% recorded once. Sequencing used peripheral blood, obtained on day 0 of AZD1222 vaccination. The V call is TRBV12-3 or TRBV12-4, the J call TRBJ1-2; possible D gene TRBD1, 6 bases. The sequence was collected from an adult in good health. CDR3 protein: CASSPQGNYGYTF. The CDR3 nucleotides are TGTGCCAGCAGCCCACAGGGTAACTATGGCTACACCTTC.